This T cell receptor (beta chain) was identified in a study of T cell responses to AZD1222 COVID-19 vaccine (dated by TCRdb to the early 2020s). About the investigation overall: AZD1222 recipients with second doses at about 4 weeks or about 12 weeks were pooled, because spike-specific TCR depth and breadth did not differ between schedules. A total of just over 230 trial participants underwent TCR sequencing, of whom roughly 210 had received two doses of AZD1222 and roughly 26 had received two doses of the MenACWY control vaccine. Enrollment into the trials was organized by age into subgroups of 18-55, 56-69 and 70-plus years, and those subgroups contained roughly 150, 30 and 60 TCR-sequenced participants, respectively. Study-wide findings and limitations: Spike-specific TCR breadth and depth rose significantly after two AZD1222 doses compared with day 0 and with MenACWY recipients. The vaccine-associated CD4 TCRs covered the entire spike protein, and the dominant responses fell in regions 160-218 and 743-854. Nearly half of unique spike-specific TCRs reportedly recognized epitopes outside regions mutated in the B.1.351 and B.1.1.7 variants. Conclusions about previously exposed vaccinees are limited because only six or seven AZD1222 recipients were SARS-CoV-2 seropositive at baseline. Because no day 14 peak-response samples were available, the repertoires could be characterized only after the peak T cell response. Participants were mostly white British, with more females than males. The authors suggested clonal diversity may have been underestimated. The 56-69-year group was small, and its depth increase did not reach significance, likely because of low power.

To note about this clone: There is no known antigen for this receptor. There are no base qualities to consult, and no much larger clone falls within one base.

Sample time point, as interpreted from the label and publication: baseline before first vaccination. Vaccinee samples came from UK trials COV001 and COV002, including a single-blind randomized controlled phase 2/3 trial of AZD1222 (ChAdOx1 nCoV-19) in healthy adults. For TCRbeta chain sequencing, PBMC samples from trial participants were taken at day 0 and at day 28 after the second dose. The CDR3 regions of human TCRbeta chains were analyzed by immunosequencing. Per the authors' processing: TCRs in the repertoires were compared against a reference library of SARS-CoV-2-specific TCRs that had been generated with the MIRA antigen-specificity platform. Breadth meant the fraction of unique TCRs that were SARS-CoV-2-associated, whereas depth meant the fraction of total T cells that were SARS-CoV-2-associated. Using the MIRA data, every spike-specific TCR was mapped to the spike region that the TCR reacted to and assigned to either a CD4 or a CD8 class. Log10-transformed breadth and depth values were compared by one-way ANOVA with Sidak's multiple comparisons tests. As stored in TCRdb, this immuneACCESS dataset retains in-frame rearrangements with V and J assigned. A fraction of the clones does not appear; measured against another copy, unresolved V genes explain less than half of the discrepancy, and the remainder lacks a known reason. D and trimming were read from the DNA, whereas the V and J calls and clone size are those reported in that table. A total of approximately 120,000 clones appear in this sample, around nine tenths of them only once. Together, the top ten hold around 6% of the sample.

V trim: 4 bases; J trim: 5 bases; unmatched bases: 25. According to the germline V gene (reference sequence), CDR1 reads SGHNT and CDR2 reads YYREEE. The CDR3 holds 20 amino acids from the cysteine to the phenylalanine. Only CDR3 DNA is held: 60 bases, read in frame from base 1. Here the chain combines TRBV5-4 and TRBJ2-5; TRBD1 matches 8 bases in the middle. This material consisted of peripheral blood, taken on day 0 of AZD1222 vaccination. This sequence originates from an adult in good health. Here is the DNA: TGTGCCAGCAGCACCGCTCCGCGTGTTAGGACAGGGAGCGTGTGGGAGACCCAGTACTTC. It translates to CASSTAPRVRTGSVWETQYF.